One and the same sample provided the 4 T cell receptor beta chains below, sequenced in a study of OX40 agonist ivuxolimab in advanced cancers. Here immunoSEQ multiplex PCR was the method, and the copy in TCRdb shows in-frame clones only, minus some. The sample shows approximately 92,000 clones, 90% to 96% of them seen only once. Sequences were derived from CD4+ or CD8+ T cells sorted from blood, sampled in a trial of the OX40 agonist ivuxolimab. Receptors originate from an adult with an advanced solid tumor such as melanoma, head and neck, liver or kidney cancer.

The rearrangement joins TRBV6-5 to TRBJ2-3; 8 positions agree with TRBD1. Trimming at V came to 5 bases and at J to 6 bases, leaving 7 bases not matched to a gene. Germline V lookup: CDR1 MNHEY, CDR2 SVGAGI. The CDR3 is 14 amino acids. CDR3 DNA sequence: TGTGCCAGCAGTACGGACAGGGCGGGGGATACGCAGTATTTT. Encoded protein: CASSTDRAGDTQYF.

The chain combines TRBV7-6 with TRBJ2-1, with 8 bases that match TRBD1. The CDR3 is 18 residues long. Germline V CDR1 and CDR2: SGHVS, FNYEAQ. V shed 5 bases, J shed 0 bases, and the junction held 12 bases outside the gene matches. CDR3 nucleotides: TGTGCCAGCAGCGAACGTACAGGGGGTTCGAGCTCCTACAATGAGCAGTTCTTC. It yields the protein CASSERTGGSSSYNEQFF. Supplemented by reference TRBV7-6 and TRBJ2-1, the full variable domain reads GAGVSQSPRYKVTKRGQDVALRCDPISGHVSLYWYRQALGQGPEFLTYFNYEAQQDKSGLPNDRFSAERPEGSISTLTIQRTEQRDSAMYRCASSERTGGSSSYNEQFFGPGTRLTVL.

The chain recombines TRBV7-6 with TRBJ1-1; D might be TRBD1 (6 bases). CDR1 and CDR2 (germline): SGHVS, FNYEAQ. The CDR3 sequence is 14 residues long. Trimming left V 1 base short and J 7 bases short, with 13 bases between. The chain's CDR3 is CASSLGGRGNEAFF. The DNA of the CDR3 is TGTGCCAGCAGCTTAGGGGGCAGGGGAAATGAAGCTTTCTTT.

The chain recombines TRBV19 with TRBJ2-7; a weak D match, TRBD1 (5 bases). CDR1 is LNHDA, CDR2 SQIVND, per germline (reference sequence). Deletions cut 2 bases from V and 2 bases from J, with 16 bases between. The CDR3 runs to 16 residues. The CDR3 bases are TGTGCCAGTAGTATACGGGCAGGGCGGCAAACCTACGAGCAGTACTTC. It yields the protein CASSIRAGRQTYEQYF.